This T cell receptor beta chain is drawn from a study of blood T cells in healthy people across ages. The CDR3 loop spans 14 amino acids. A note on this clonotype: A junction boundary mismatches the germline segment, possibly from a read error.

Through a sample-barcoded 5' primer and a J-beta primer mix, a second PCR was run for about 7 to 12 cycles. From the 5' RACE reads, TCRdb called clonotypes with MiXCR, one entry per CDR3 protein. In the table there are about 800,000 distinct CDR3 sequences, roughly 25% of which are singletons. Another study also made use of these data, one on T cells of mothers and their children.

This chain links TRBV12-3 or TRBV12-4 with TRBJ2-4, with 9 bases that match TRBD2. The specimen sequenced was blood. This clonotype was sampled from a boy younger than 18 in good health. The CDR3 loop reads CASTKGLAQNIQYF. The CDR3 DNA follows: TGTGCCAGCACTAAGGGACTAGCCCAAAACATTCAGTACTTC.